This T cell receptor (beta chain) was sequenced for a study of early T cells in non-severe SARS-CoV-2 infection. In germline, CDR1 is SGHKS, CDR2 YYEKEE (reference sequence). V dropped 4 bases and J dropped 7 bases, with 15 bases sitting between them. The CDR3 covers 14 residues. TCRdb used MiXCR to reprocess the 5' RACE reads, holding one entry per CDR3 protein. The sample carries about 99,000 distinct CDR3 sequences, over 15% recorded once. This clonotype was recorded a few times. This sequence was found in an adult who was a healthcare worker with PCR-confirmed SARS-CoV-2 infection or an uninfected control (not recorded which). The sequenced sample consisted of whole blood. V gene TRBV5-5 combines with J gene TRBJ1-5; D is unclear. CDR3 bases: TGTGCCAGCAGCCCAGCGGTAAACTGGCAGCCCCAGCATTTT. Translated, it gives CASSPAVNWQPQHF.